One and the same sample provided the 11 T cell receptor beta chains below, sequenced in a study of blood T cells in healthy people across ages. The second PCR ran roughly 7 to 12 cycles with a sample-barcoded 5' primer and J-beta primers. TCRdb re-called the 5' RACE reads through MiXCR, storing one row per CDR3 protein. This sample yields around 990,000 distinct CDR3 sequences, of which roughly two fifths are seen a single time; roughly 14% belongs to the top ten. Input material: blood. These receptors were obtained from a man aged 18 to 29 in good health.

This clonotype occurred a few times. This sequence joins TRBV7-9 and TRBJ1-4; no clear D gene. Germline V lookup: CDR1 SEHNR, CDR2 FQNEAQ (reference sequence). Trimming took off 1 base at V and 5 bases at J, with 8 bases between the two ends. The CDR3 spans 14 residues. CDR3 DNA: TGTGCCAGCAGCTTAGTGTCGAGCAATGAAAAACTGTTTTTT. It yields the protein CASSLVSSNEKLFF.

The rearrangement uses TRBV9 and TRBJ1-2; TRBD1 is a possible D gene (6 bases). Germline values: CDR1 SGDLS, CDR2 YYNGEE. The CDR3 is 15 residues long. The V and J ends lost 2 bases and 6 bases respectively, with 17 bases between them. DNA of the CDR3: TGTGCCAGCAGCGTCCAAGACAGGCCCGGGGATGGCTACACCTTC. Residues: CASSVQDRPGDGYTF.

This rearrangement joins TRBV20-1 to TRBJ2-6, with D perhaps TRBD1 (5 bases). CDR1 is DFQATT, CDR2 SNEGSKA, per germline (reference sequence). This CDR3 has 15 amino acids. V lost 2 bases and J 0 bases, leaving 8 bases between the germline ends. CDR3 loop: CSARLDSSGANVLTF. The CDR3 bases are TGCAGTGCTAGATTAGACAGCTCTGGGGCCAACGTCCTGACTTTC.

Details on this clonotype: Germline is not matched at one junction end, which may reflect a read error. The J gene is TRBJ1-4, the V gene TRBV5-1; a weak D match, TRBD1 (5 bases). The CDR3 extends over 18 amino acids. The germline CDR1 and CDR2 sequences are SGHRS and YFSETQ. The CDR3 DNA follows: TGCGCCAGCGGCTTGGGGACGAGCAAGGCCGCAACTAATGAAAAACTGTTTTTT. Amino acid sequence: CASGLGTSKAATNEKLFF. Variable domain in full (rest from reference TRBV5-1 and TRBJ1-4): KAGVTQTPRYLIKTRGQQVTLSCSPISGHRSVSWYQQTPGQGLQFLFEYFSETQRNKGNFPGRFSGRQFSNSRSEMNVSTLELGDSALYLCASGLGTSKAATNEKLFFGSGTQLSVL.

This chain uses TRBV20-1 with TRBJ2-2, with D uncertain. This CDR3 spans 13 amino acids. Looked up from germline, CDR1 is DFQATT and CDR2 is SNEGSKA (reference sequence). V lost 7 bases to trimming and J lost 2 bases, with 11 bases between them. The CDR3 DNA follows: TGCAGTGTAACAGCATCCAACACCGGGGAGCTGTTTTTT. Translation gives CSVTASNTGELFF.

The rearrangement links TRBV20-1 to TRBJ2-2; D gene uncertain. The CDR3 spans 15 residues. The germline CDR1 and CDR2 sequences are DFQATT and SNEGSKA (reference sequence). V was clipped by 0 bases and J by 4 bases, with 12 bases between them. The CDR3 region is CSAREPGRLTGELFF. The CDR3 nucleotides read TGCAGTGCTAGAGAGCCGGGCCGTCTCACCGGGGAGCTGTTTTTT.

At least ten counts were recorded for this clonotype. This chain joins TRBV5-1 and TRBJ1-2, with TRBD1 as a possible D gene (6 bases). CDR1 and CDR2 (germline): SGHRS, YFSETQ. V was shortened by 0 bases and J by 3 bases, with 21 bases between the two germline ends. CDR3 length: 18 residues. Here the CDR3 reads CASSLERQGHDSYYGYTF. The CDR3 coding sequence is TGCGCCAGCAGCTTGGAACGGCAGGGGCATGATTCATACTATGGCTACACCTTC. Looking up the rest from reference TRBV5-1 and TRBJ1-2 gives the full variable domain: KAGVTQTPRYLIKTRGQQVTLSCSPISGHRSVSWYQQTPGQGLQFLFEYFSETQRNKGNFPGRFSGRQFSNSRSEMNVSTLELGDSALYLCASSLERQGHDSYYGYTFGSGTRLTVV.

The sample holds one count of this clonotype. V usage is TRBV12-3 or TRBV12-4 and J usage is TRBJ1-3, with no clear D. The V end was cut by 8 bases, the J end by 8 bases, with 7 bases between. The CDR3 totals 10 residues. The CDR3, as DNA: TGTGCCAGCTCCCGAGACACCATATATTTT. The encoded protein is CASSRDTIYF.

This clonotype was detected many times. V is TRBV12-3 or TRBV12-4 and J is TRBJ2-6; D gene unclear. Trimming removed 6 bases from V and 0 bases from J, with 6 bases in between. The CDR3 totals 14 residues. The CDR3 reads CASSLASGANVLTF. CDR3 nucleotides: TGTGCCAGCAGCCTCGCCTCTGGGGCCAACGTCCTGACTTTC.

The genes are TRBV6-5 and TRBJ1-1; D uncertain. Looked up from germline, CDR1 is MNHEY and CDR2 is SVGAGI. This CDR3 has 14 residues. Trimming took off 2 bases at V and 0 bases at J, with 7 bases between the two ends. The CDR3 reads CASSYRAVNTEAFF. CDR3 coding DNA: TGTGCCAGCAGTTACCGGGCGGTGAACACTGAAGCTTTCTTT.

The CDR3 spells CASSLARAGANTGELFF. The DNA for the CDR3 is TGTGCCAGCAGCTTAGCGAGGGCAGGGGCGAACACCGGGGAGCTGTTTTTT. This sequence joins TRBV7-9 and TRBJ2-2, with D perhaps TRBD1 (6 bases). The CDR3 sequence is 17 residues long. CDR1 and CDR2 (germline): SEHNR, FQNEAQ (reference sequence). The ends were cut back, 0 bases at V and 0 bases at J, with 11 bases in the middle.